This T cell receptor (beta chain) was identified during a study of regulatory T cells in long-lasting Graves disease. The CDR3 runs 17 residues. With 0 bases clipped from V and 4 bases from J, the junction kept 11 bases outside the gene matches. CDR1 MGHRA and CDR2 YSYEKL come from the germline V gene. Time point meaning: newly diagnosed GD, antithyroid drugs for less than 3 months. The TCR library was prepared using RNA isolated from PBMCs. Building the TCR beta libraries relied on iRepertoire HTBI primers, and CDR3 regions underwent Arm-PCR. TCRdb ran MiXCR on the multiplex PCR reads and lists one entry per CDR3 protein. The table lists approximately 300,000 distinct CDR3 sequences, 18% of them singletons.

Sample: peripheral blood mononuclear cells (PBMCs), taken at new diagnosis, from a patient treated with antithyroid drugs. This TCR was sampled from a female donor with Graves disease. The chain links TRBV4-1 to TRBJ2-7, with 8 bases matching TRBD1. This CDR3 reads CASSQELYQGALYEQYF. CDR3 nucleotide sequence: TGCGCCAGCAGCCAAGAATTGTACCAGGGGGCTCTATACGAGCAGTACTTC.